These 4 T cell receptor beta chains were sequenced from one sample in a study of blood T cell repertoires in COVID-19. Here immunoSEQ multiplex PCR was the method, and the copy in TCRdb shows in-frame clones only, minus some. The repertoire holds around 300,000 clones, with about nine tenths as singletons. The sample consisted of peripheral blood. These receptors originate from a woman between 40 and 50 years old who had recovered from COVID-19.

This clone was counted once. The V call is TRBV7-2, the J call TRBJ2-3; D is unresolved. CDR1 and CDR2 from the germline V gene are SGHTA and FQGNSA. Trimming stripped 1 base from V and 3 bases from J, with 8 bases between. The length of the CDR3 is 14 residues. The CDR3 DNA sequence: TGTGCCAGCAGCTTAGTACAGCCTACAGATACGCAGTATTTT. This codes for CASSLVQPTDTQYF.

J is TRBJ1-1 and V is TRBV9; TRBD1 agrees at 7 bases. Germline CDR1 and CDR2: SGDLS and YYNGEE. The CDR3 runs 14 residues. The ends lost 6 bases at V and 7 bases at J; junction bases unmatched: 12. The CDR3: CASTLGQGVGEAFF. The CDR3 coding sequence is TGTGCCAGCACCCTCGGGCAGGGGGTAGGTGAAGCTTTCTTT.

V is TRBV5-1 and J is TRBJ2-3; 7 bases line up with TRBD2. This CDR3 has 16 amino acids. V was clipped by 4 bases and J by 0 bases; unmatched bases: 8. The germline CDR1 and CDR2 sequences are SGHRS and YFSETQ. CDR3 coding DNA: TGCGCCAGCAGCAAAAACCTAGCGGCTAGCACAGATACGCAGTATTTT. Its translation is CASSKNLAASTDTQYF. The variable domain in full, completed from reference TRBV5-1 and TRBJ2-3, reads KAGVTQTPRYLIKTRGQQVTLSCSPISGHRSVSWYQQTPGQGLQFLFEYFSETQRNKGNFPGRFSGRQFSNSRSEMNVSTLELGDSALYLCASSKNLAASTDTQYFGPGTRLTVL.

The V call is TRBV19, the J call TRBJ1-1; D is unclear. CDR1 LNHDA and CDR2 SQIVND come from the germline V gene (reference sequence). This CDR3 has 14 amino acids. V was shortened by 5 bases and J by 0 bases, with 10 bases between the two germline ends. CDR3 amino acids: CASSLEGMNTEAFF. The CDR3 DNA is TGTGCCAGTAGTCTCGAGGGCATGAACACTGAAGCTTTCTTT.